Shown below are 19 T cell receptor beta chains from a single sample sequenced in a study of blood T cell repertoires in COVID-19. Only in-frame clones appear in the TCRdb table, and some are missing; sequencing was by immunoSEQ multiplex PCR. Of 250,000 to 350,000 clones in the sample, 80% to 90% are singletons; the top ten hold 3%. Sequences were obtained from peripheral blood. These receptors were collected from a woman aged 30 to 39 with active or convalescent COVID-19.

This clone came up a few times. The same CDR3 also results from other DNA sequences found in this sample. The rearrangement links TRBV7-3 to TRBJ1-1; D is ambiguous. Trimming removed 5 bases from V and 1 base from J, with 8 bases in between. This CDR3 has 13 amino acids. Looked up from germline, CDR1 is SGHTA and CDR2 is FQGTGA. This CDR3 reads CASSLTRNTEAFF. CDR3 DNA: TGTGCCAGCAGCCTCACACGGAACACTGAAGCTTTCTTT.

The sample holds one count of this clone. This rearrangement joins TRBV11-3 to TRBJ2-4, with D possibly being TRBD1 (5 bases). Germline lookup yields CDR1 SGHNT and CDR2 YENEEA. The V end lost 5 bases, the J end lost 5 bases, and 10 bases lay between the germline ends. The CDR3 loop spans 13 amino acids. Here the CDR3 reads CASSQGRENIQYF. In DNA form, the CDR3 reads TGTGCCAGCAGCCAGGGTCGGGAAAACATTCAGTACTTC.

The gene calls are TRBV20-1 and TRBJ2-1; 12 nucleotides match TRBD2. CDR1 is DFQATT, CDR2 SNEGSKA, per germline (reference sequence). The ends lost 3 bases at V and 0 bases at J; junction bases unmatched: 12. The CDR3 consists of 19 residues. The CDR3 here is CSASGFRLAGGSSYNEQFF. CDR3 nucleotides: TGCAGTGCTAGTGGTTTTCGGCTAGCGGGGGGGAGCTCCTACAATGAGCAGTTCTTC.

This chain uses TRBV24-1 with TRBJ2-1; a possible D gene is TRBD2 (5 bases). Germline lookup yields CDR1 KGHDR and CDR2 SFDVKD. The CDR3 is 13 residues long. V was cut by 4 bases and J by 10 bases, with 13 bases left in between. The CDR3: CATSERAGGEQFF. The DNA of the CDR3 is TGTGCCACCAGTGAAAGGGCGGGCGGCGAGCAGTTCTTC.

CDR3 sequence: CASSLAVAGARDEQFF. DNA for the CDR3: TGCGCCAGCAGCTTGGCCGTAGCGGGGGCCAGGGATGAGCAGTTCTTC. The chain employs TRBV5-1 and TRBJ2-1; 9 nucleotides line up with TRBD2. J lost 8 bases, V lost 0 bases, and 9 bases had no gene match. CDR1 and CDR2 from the germline V gene are SGHRS and YFSETQ. The CDR3 runs 16 residues.

The chain links TRBV28 to TRBJ1-5; D is possibly TRBD1 (6 bases). Trimming shortened V by 2 bases and J by 5 bases, and 13 bases separated the two germline ends. This CDR3 region has 15 residues. Germline V lookup: CDR1 MDHEN, CDR2 SYDVKM. The CDR3: CASSLRAGDYQPQHF. CDR3 in DNA: TGTGCCAGCAGTTTAAGGGCAGGGGATTATCAGCCCCAGCATTTT.

V and J are TRBV4-1 and TRBJ1-1; TRBD1 is a possible D gene (5 bases). The length of the CDR3 is 15 residues. The V end was cut by 1 base, the J end by 0 bases, with 9 bases between. Germline CDR1 reads MGHRA; CDR2 reads YSYEKL. The CDR3 DNA sequence: TGCGCCAGCAGCCAAGGACAGACCATGAACACTGAAGCTTTCTTT. This sequence encodes CASSQGQTMNTEAFF.

The count of this clone is one. The chain couples TRBV9 to TRBJ1-3; a weak D match, TRBD1 (5 bases). This CDR3 is built from 20 residues. Trimming pared 2 bases from V and 3 bases from J, leaving 27 bases between. Germline assignment: CDR1 SGDLS and CDR2 YYNGEE. The CDR3 sequence: CASSVAKEQGDQSFGNTIYF. CDR3 nucleotide sequence: TGTGCCAGCAGCGTCGCGAAGGAGCAAGGGGATCAGAGCTTTGGAAACACCATATATTTT. Drawing the rest from reference TRBV9 and TRBJ1-3, the complete variable domain is DSGVTQTPKHLITATGQRVTLRCSPRSGDLSVYWYQQSLDQGLQFLIQYYNGEERAKGNILERFSAQQFPDLHSELNLSSLELGDSALYFCASSVAKEQGDQSFGNTIYFGEGSWLTVV.

The CDR3 sequence: CSVEPLGALRGYTF. The CDR3 bases are TGCAGCGTTGAACCCCTGGGGGCCTTGCGTGGCTACACCTTC. The V call is TRBV29-1, the J call TRBJ1-2; TRBD1 might be the D (6 bases). The CDR3 is made up of 14 amino acids. Germline values: CDR1 SQVTM, CDR2 ANQGSEA. V was trimmed by 2 bases and J by 7 bases, leaving 17 bases between them.

The DNA for the CDR3 is TGTGCCAGTGACACCGGGGGGGGCAACACTGAAGCTTTCTTT. Residues: CASDTGGGNTEAFF. The genes are TRBV19 and TRBJ1-1; D is possibly TRBD1 (6 bases). CDR1 is LNHDA, CDR2 SQIVND, per germline (reference sequence). The CDR3 spans 14 residues. V lost 8 bases to trimming and J lost 2 bases, with 15 bases between them.

V and J are TRBV19 and TRBJ2-7; 7 nucleotides line up with TRBD2. The V segment lost 7 bases and the J segment 4 bases; nucleotides outside the gene matches: 10. The germline V gene has CDR1 LNHDA and CDR2 SQIVND (reference sequence). This CDR3 spans 14 amino acids. Here the CDR3 reads CASKFNGGTYEQYF. Here the CDR3 DNA reads TGTGCCAGTAAATTTAACGGGGGGACGTACGAGCAGTACTTC.

The rearrangement links TRBV28 to TRBJ1-2; no clear D gene. V lost 7 bases and J 1 base, leaving 13 bases between the germline ends. CDR1 is MDHEN and CDR2 is SYDVKM in the germline V gene. The CDR3 covers 14 residues. CDR3 in DNA: TGTGCCAGCACCTCGTTTCCGGGTAACTATGGCTACACCTTC. It is translated as CASTSFPGNYGYTF.

The V call is TRBV6-2 or TRBV6-3, the J call TRBJ1-2; TRBD1 matches 10 bases. This CDR3 comprises 13 residues. Unmatched junction bases numbered 5, after V lost 6 bases and J lost 7 bases. Germline V gene data show CDR1 as MNHEY and CDR2 as SVGEGT. CDR3 nucleotide sequence: TGTGCCAGCAGCCAAGACAGGGGGCTTGGCTACACCTTC. It yields the protein CASSQDRGLGYTF.

V and J are TRBV28 and TRBJ2-6; TRBD1 is a possible D gene (7 bases). Germline values: CDR1 MDHEN, CDR2 SYDVKM. The CDR3 covers 15 residues. V dropped 5 bases and J dropped 0 bases, with 8 bases sitting between them. CDR3 DNA: TGTGCCAGCAGTCAGGGGGGCTCTGGGGCCAACGTCCTGACTTTC. Its protein product is CASSQGGSGANVLTF. Full variable domain (rest looked up from reference TRBV28 and TRBJ2-6): DVKVTQSSRYLVKRTGEKVFLECVQDMDHENMFWYRQDPGLGLRLIYFSYDVKMKEKGDIPEGYSVSREKKERFSLILESASTNQTSMYLCASSQGGSGANVLTFGAGSRLTVL.

The rearrangement uses TRBV19 and TRBJ2-1, with D tentatively TRBD2 (6 bases). CDR3 length equals 16 residues. V was pared by 5 bases and J by 1 base, with 15 bases between. Per the germline V gene, CDR1 is LNHDA and CDR2 is SQIVND (reference sequence). CDR3: CASSAPPGVSYNEQFF. Written as DNA, the CDR3 is TGTGCCAGTAGTGCCCCCCCGGGGGTTTCCTACAATGAGCAGTTCTTC.

The chain couples TRBV14 to TRBJ1-6, with a possible D match to TRBD1 (5 bases). This CDR3 is built from 14 residues. V dropped 4 bases and J dropped 7 bases, with 11 bases sitting between them. Germline values: CDR1 SGHDN, CDR2 FVKESK. The chain's CDR3 is CASSPDKFNSPLHF. CDR3 DNA sequence: TGTGCCAGCAGCCCGGACAAATTCAATTCACCCCTCCACTTT.

V gene TRBV7-9 combines with J gene TRBJ2-2; 10 nucleotides match TRBD1. CDR1 is SEHNR, CDR2 FQNEAQ, per germline (reference sequence). The CDR3 covers 16 residues. V gave up 5 bases and J gave up 4 bases; unmatched junction bases: 7. In nucleotides, the CDR3 is TGTGCCAGCAGCCACCCGGGACAGGGGCCCACCGGGGAGCTGTTTTTT. This sequence encodes CASSHPGQGPTGELFF. Complete variable domain (other parts from reference TRBV7-9 and TRBJ2-2): DTGVSQNPRHKITKRGQNVTFRCDPISEHNRLYWYRQTLGQGPEFLTYFQNEAQLEKSRLLSDRFSAERPKGSFSTLEIQRTEQGDSAMYLCASSHPGQGPTGELFFGEGSRLTVL.

The chain has TRBV18 and TRBJ2-5; 13 nucleotides align to TRBD2. CDR1 KGHSH and CDR2 LQKENI come from the germline V gene. This CDR3 is 17 amino acids long. V shed 3 bases and J 4 bases; nucleotides not matched to a gene: 8. The CDR3 sequence is CASSPPGTSGVGETQYF. The CDR3, as DNA: TGTGCCAGCTCACCTCCCGGGACTAGCGGGGTAGGAGAGACCCAGTACTTC.

The chain carries TRBV2 and TRBJ1-6; tentative D call: TRBD1 (5 bases). With 1 base removed from V and 5 bases from J, the gap between germline ends came to 9 bases. Germline V CDR1 and CDR2: SNHLY, FYNNEI. The CDR3 is 15 amino acids. The CDR3 is CASSEGRVNNSPLHF. CDR3 bases: TGTGCCAGCAGTGAAGGCAGGGTCAATAATTCACCCCTCCACTTT.